This entry is about one T cell receptor (beta chain). Its antigen is still unknown. This sample is part of a study of OX40 agonist ivuxolimab in advanced cancers. Study information: Among those enrolled, mean age was roughly 55 years (range roughly 23 to 90) and about 82% were male. Eligibility rules accepted prior anti-PD-1, anti-PD-L1 or anti-CTLA-4 therapy, and over 30% had some. Notes on the study in general: Partial responders receiving 0.1-3.0 mg/kg showed among the lowest clonal expansion. The study found that CD8+ T cells averaged more expanded clones than CD4+.

The data were produced by immunoSEQ multiplex PCR, yet TCRdb's version contains in-frame clones alone and is incomplete. In the table there are about 75,000 clones, approximately 85% of which are singletons. CDR1 is SGHDT, CDR2 YYEEEE, per germline. This CDR3 comprises 15 residues. The clonotype was recovered from an adult with an advanced solid tumor such as melanoma, head and neck, liver or kidney cancer. The rearrangement uses TRBV5-6 and TRBJ2-5; 12 bases are a match to TRBD1. The J call may be incorrect, as the DNA end agrees better with TRBJ2-7. Sequences were derived from CD4+ or CD8+ T cells sorted from blood, sampled in a trial of the OX40 agonist ivuxolimab. CDR3 DNA sequence: TGTGCCAGCAGCCTGGGGACAGGGGGCAACTACGAGCAGTACTTC. Protein sequence: CASSLGTGGNYEQYF.